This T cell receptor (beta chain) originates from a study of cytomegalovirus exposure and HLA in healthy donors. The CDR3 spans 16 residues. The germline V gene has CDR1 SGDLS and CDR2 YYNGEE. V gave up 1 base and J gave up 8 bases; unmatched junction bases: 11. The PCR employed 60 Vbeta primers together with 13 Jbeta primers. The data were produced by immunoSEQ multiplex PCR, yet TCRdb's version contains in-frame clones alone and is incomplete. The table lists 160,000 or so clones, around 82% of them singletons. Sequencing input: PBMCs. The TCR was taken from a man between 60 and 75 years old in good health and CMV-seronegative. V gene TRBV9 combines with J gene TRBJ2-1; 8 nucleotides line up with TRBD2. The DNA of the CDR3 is TGTGCCAGCAGCGTATCTGCCAGCGGGAGAAACGATGAGCAGTTCTTC. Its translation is CASSVSASGRNDEQFF.